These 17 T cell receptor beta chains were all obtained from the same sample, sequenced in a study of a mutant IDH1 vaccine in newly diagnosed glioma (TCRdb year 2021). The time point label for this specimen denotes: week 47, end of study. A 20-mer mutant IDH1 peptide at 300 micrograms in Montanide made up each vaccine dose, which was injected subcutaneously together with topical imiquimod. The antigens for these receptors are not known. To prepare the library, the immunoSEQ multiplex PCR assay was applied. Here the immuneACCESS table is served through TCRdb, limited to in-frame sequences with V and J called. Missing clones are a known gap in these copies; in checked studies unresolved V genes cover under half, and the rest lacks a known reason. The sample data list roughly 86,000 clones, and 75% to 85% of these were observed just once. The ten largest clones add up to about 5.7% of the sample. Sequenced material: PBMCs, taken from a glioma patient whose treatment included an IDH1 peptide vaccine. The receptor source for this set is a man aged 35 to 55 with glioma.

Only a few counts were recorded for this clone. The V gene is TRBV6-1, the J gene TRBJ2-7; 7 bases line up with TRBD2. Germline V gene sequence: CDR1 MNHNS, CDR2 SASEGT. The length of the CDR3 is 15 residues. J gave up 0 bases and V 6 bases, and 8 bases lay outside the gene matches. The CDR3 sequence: CASSWDSGGSYEQYF. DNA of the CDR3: TGTGCCAGCAGCTGGGACTCGGGGGGCTCCTACGAGCAGTACTTC.

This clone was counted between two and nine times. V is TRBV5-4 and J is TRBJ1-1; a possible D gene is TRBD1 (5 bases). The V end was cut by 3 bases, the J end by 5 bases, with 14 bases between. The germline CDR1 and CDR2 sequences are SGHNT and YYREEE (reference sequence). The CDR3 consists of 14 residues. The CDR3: CASSYGEGRTEAFF. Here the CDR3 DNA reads TGTGCCAGCAGCTATGGAGAGGGGAGGACTGAAGCTTTCTTT.

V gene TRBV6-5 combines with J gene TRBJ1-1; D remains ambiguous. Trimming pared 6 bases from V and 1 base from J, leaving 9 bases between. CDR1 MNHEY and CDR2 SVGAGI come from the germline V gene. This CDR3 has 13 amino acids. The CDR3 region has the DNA TGTGCCAGCAGCAACCAAGGGAACACTGAAGCTTTCTTT. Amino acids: CASSNQGNTEAFF.

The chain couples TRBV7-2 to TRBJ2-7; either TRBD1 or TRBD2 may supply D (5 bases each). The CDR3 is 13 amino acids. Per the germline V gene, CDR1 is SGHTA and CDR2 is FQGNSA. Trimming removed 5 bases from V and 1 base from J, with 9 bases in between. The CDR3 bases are TGTGCCAGCAGCCAGGGACCTTCCTACGAGCAGTACTTC. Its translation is CASSQGPSYEQYF.

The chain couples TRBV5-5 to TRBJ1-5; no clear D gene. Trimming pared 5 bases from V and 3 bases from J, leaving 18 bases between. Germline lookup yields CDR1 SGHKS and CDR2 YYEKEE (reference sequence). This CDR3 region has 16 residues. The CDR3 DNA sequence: TGTGCCAGCAGTCTCCGCGCAGCACGGATCAATCAGCCCCAGCATTTT. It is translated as CASSLRAARINQPQHF.

CDR3 sequence reads: CAISGRLGVGETQYF. The CDR3 DNA is TGTGCCATCAGTGGGCGTTTGGGGGTAGGGGAGACCCAGTACTTC. The J gene is TRBJ2-5, the V gene TRBV10-3; D is possibly TRBD1 or TRBD2 (5 bases each). CDR1 is ENHRY and CDR2 is SYGVKD in the germline V gene. Trimming pared 4 bases from V and 5 bases from J, leaving 17 bases between. The CDR3 is made up of 15 amino acids.

The CDR3 DNA sequence: TGTGCCAGCACCACCCGCGGGTTGTCGACAGATACGCAGTATTTT. This sequence encodes CASTTRGLSTDTQYF. The rearrangement joins TRBV27 to TRBJ2-3, with D tentatively TRBD2 (5 bases). Germline loops: CDR1 MNHEY, CDR2 SMNVEV (reference sequence). The CDR3 contains 15 residues. Trimming removed 7 bases from V and 3 bases from J, with 17 bases in between.

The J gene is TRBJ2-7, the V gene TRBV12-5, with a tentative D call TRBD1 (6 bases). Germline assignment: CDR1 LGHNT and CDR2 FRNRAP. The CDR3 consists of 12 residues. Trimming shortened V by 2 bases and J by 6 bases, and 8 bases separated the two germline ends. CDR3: CASGLSTGEQYF. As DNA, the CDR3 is TGTGCTAGTGGTTTGTCGACAGGCGAGCAGTACTTC. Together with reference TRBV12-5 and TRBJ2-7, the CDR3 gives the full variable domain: DARVTQTPRHKVTEMGQEVTMRCQPILGHNTVFWYRQTMMQGLELLAYFRNRAPLDDSGMPKDRFSAEMPDATLATLKIQPSEPRDSAVYFCASGLSTGEQYFGPGTRLTVT.

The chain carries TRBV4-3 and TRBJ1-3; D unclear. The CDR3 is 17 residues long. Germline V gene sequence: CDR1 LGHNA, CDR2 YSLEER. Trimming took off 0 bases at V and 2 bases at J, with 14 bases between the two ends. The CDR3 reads CASSQDSFGTPGNTIYF. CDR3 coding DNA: TGCGCCAGCAGCCAAGATTCGTTTGGTACGCCTGGAAACACCATATATTTT.

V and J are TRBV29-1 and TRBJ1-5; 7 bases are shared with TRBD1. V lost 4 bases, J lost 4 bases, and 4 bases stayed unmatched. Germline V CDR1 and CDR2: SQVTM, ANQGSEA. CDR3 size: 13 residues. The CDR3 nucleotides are TGCAGCGTTGTGGAGGGGGCGAATCAGCCCCAGCATTTT. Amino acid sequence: CSVVEGANQPQHF. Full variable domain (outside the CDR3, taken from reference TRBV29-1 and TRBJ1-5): SAVISQKPSRDICQRGTSLTIQCQVDSQVTMMFWYRQQPGQSLTLIATANQGSEATYESGFVIDKFPISRPNLTFSTLTVSNMSPEDSSIYLCSVVEGANQPQHFGDGTRLSIL.

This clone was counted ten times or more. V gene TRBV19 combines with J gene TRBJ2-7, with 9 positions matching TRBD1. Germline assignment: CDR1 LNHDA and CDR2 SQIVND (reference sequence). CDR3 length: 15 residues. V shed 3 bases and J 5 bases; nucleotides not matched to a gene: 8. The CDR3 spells CASSMQSTGGHEQYF. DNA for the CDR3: TGTGCCAGTAGTATGCAATCGACAGGGGGTCACGAGCAGTACTTC.

The CDR3 sequence: CASSLAVPPAGELFF. DNA for the CDR3: TGTGCCAGCAGCTTAGCGGTCCCCCCGGCAGGGGAGCTGTTTTTT. J is TRBJ2-2 and V is TRBV7-8; unclear D gene. The CDR3 contains 15 residues. Per the germline V gene, CDR1 is SGHVS and CDR2 is FQNEAQ. Trimming left V 0 bases short and J 8 bases short, with 13 bases between.

The CDR3 nucleotides are TGTGCCAGTAGTACCCGACAGCTTCACTCTGGAAACACCATATATTTT. The encoded protein is CASSTRQLHSGNTIYF. This chain links TRBV19 with TRBJ1-3, with a weak D call TRBD1 (5 bases). With 4 bases removed from V and 0 bases from J, the gap between germline ends came to 13 bases. CDR1 LNHDA and CDR2 SQIVND come from the germline V gene (reference sequence). This CDR3 is built from 16 residues.

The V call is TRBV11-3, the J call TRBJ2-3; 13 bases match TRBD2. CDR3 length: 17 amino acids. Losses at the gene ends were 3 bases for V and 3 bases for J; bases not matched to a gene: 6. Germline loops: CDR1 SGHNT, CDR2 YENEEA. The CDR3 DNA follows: TGTGCCAGCAGCTTGGGACTAGCGGGGTCGGGGACAGATACGCAGTATTTT. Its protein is CASSLGLAGSGTDTQYF. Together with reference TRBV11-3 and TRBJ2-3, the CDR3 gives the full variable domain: EAGVVQSPRYKIIEKKQPVAFWCNPISGHNTLYWYLQNLGQGPELLIRYENEEAVDDSQLPKDRFSAERLKGVDSTLKIQPAELGDSAVYLCASSLGLAGSGTDTQYFGPGTRLTVL.

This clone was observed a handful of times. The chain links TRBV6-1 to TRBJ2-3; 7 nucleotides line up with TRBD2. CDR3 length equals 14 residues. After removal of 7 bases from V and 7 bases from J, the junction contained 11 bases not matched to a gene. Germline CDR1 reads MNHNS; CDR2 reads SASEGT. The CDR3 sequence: CASTVGLVSYTQYF. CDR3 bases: TGTGCCAGCACAGTCGGACTAGTATCGTATACGCAGTATTTT.

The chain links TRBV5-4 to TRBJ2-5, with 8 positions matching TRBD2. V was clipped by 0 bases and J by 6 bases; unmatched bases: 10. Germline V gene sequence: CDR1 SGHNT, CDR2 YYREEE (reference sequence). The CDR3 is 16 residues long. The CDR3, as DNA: TGTGCCAGCAGCTTGGTGAATAGCGGGAAACCCAAGACCCAGTACTTC. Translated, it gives CASSLVNSGKPKTQYF.

CDR3 DNA sequence: TGTGCCAGCAGCCTCAATGGCAATCAGCCCCAGCATTTT. Encoded protein: CASSLNGNQPQHF. V usage is TRBV14 and J usage is TRBJ1-5; unclear D gene. The germline CDR1 and CDR2 sequences are SGHDN and FVKESK. The CDR3 contains 13 residues. Between the trimmed V and J ends, which lost 4 bases and 2 bases, there was a span of 6 bases. Full variable domain (missing parts from reference TRBV14 and TRBJ1-5): EAGVTQFPSHSVIEKGQTVTLRCDPISGHDNLYWYRRVMGKEIKFLLHFVKESKQDESGMPNNRFLAERTGGTYSTLKVQPAELEDSGVYFCASSLNGNQPQHFGDGTRLSIL.